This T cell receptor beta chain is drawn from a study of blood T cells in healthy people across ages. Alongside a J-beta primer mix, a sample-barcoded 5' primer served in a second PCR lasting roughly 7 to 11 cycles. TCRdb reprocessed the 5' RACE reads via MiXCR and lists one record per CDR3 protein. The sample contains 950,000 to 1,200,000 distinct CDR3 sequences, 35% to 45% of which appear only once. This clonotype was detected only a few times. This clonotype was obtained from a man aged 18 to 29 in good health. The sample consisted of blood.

The CDR3 here is CASSLSKGQGSEKLFF. CDR3 coding DNA: TGTGCCAGCAGCTTATCGAAGGGACAGGGGTCTGAAAAACTGTTTTTT. The chain recombines TRBV7-2 with TRBJ1-4; 10 nucleotides agree with TRBD1. The ends lost 2 bases at V and 7 bases at J; junction bases unmatched: 7. This CDR3 is 16 amino acids long. Germline values: CDR1 SGHTA, CDR2 FQGNSA.